A selection of T cell receptor beta chains follows, all from one sample in a study of shared clonotypes between healthy human individuals. Sequenced by immunoSEQ multiplex PCR; TCRdb stores in-frame clones only, minus some. The sample records about 490,000 clones, 75% to 85% being singletons. Specimen: PBMCs. Receptor source: a woman aged 40 to 55 in good health. Some clones in this sample may be carry-over from other donors' samples. Both conserved end residues are part of each CDR3. D genes are given only for firm matches. Rows give clone size only sometimes, using once, few, many, or a class for an expanded clone.

D	V	J	size	DNA	CDR3
NA	TRBV11-1	TRBJ1-1	NA	TGTGCCAGCAGCTGGGACACGAGGGACACTGAAGCTTTCTTT	CASSWDTRDTEAFF
NA	TRBV6-4	TRBJ2-2	many	TGTGCCAGCAGTGACAGGGACACCGGGGAGCTGTTTTTT	CASSDRDTGELFF
NA	TRBV27	TRBJ1-4	once	TGTGCCAGCAGTTCTACCCGGGACACCCCGAAACTGTTTTTT	CASSSTRDTPKLFF
TRBD1	TRBV18	TRBJ2-7	NA	TGTGCCAGCTCGGCCGGGACAGGGGGTAACGAGCAGTACTTC	CASSAGTGGNEQYF
TRBD1	TRBV7-8	TRBJ1-1	NA	TGTGCCAGCAGCCCTTCAGGGGGGAGGAACACTGAAGCTTTCTTT	CASSPSGGRNTEAFF
NA	TRBV2	TRBJ1-2	few	TGTGCCAGCAGTGCCCCCCCTGGCCAGGGCTATGGCTACACCTTC	CASSAPPGQGYGYTF
TRBD2	TRBV9	TRBJ2-7	few	TGTGCCAGCAGCGCGAGCGGGACCTCCGGACCCTTTAACGAGCAGTACTTC	CASSASGTSGPFNEQYF
NA	TRBV19	TRBJ2-7	NA	TGTGCCAGTAGTATAGAAGGGGTCGGGTCCCAATTCTACGAGCAGTACTTC	CASSIEGVGSQFYEQYF
NA	TRBV4-3	TRBJ1-1	NA	TGCGCCAGCAGCCAAGGTCTAGTGCGCTTGAACACTGAAGCTTTCTTT	CASSQGLVRLNTEAFF
TRBD2	TRBV7-2	TRBJ2-3	NA	TGTGCCAGCAGCCGAGGGACTAGCGGGGCCACAGATACGCAGTATTTT	CASSRGTSGATDTQYF
NA	TRBV6-6	TRBJ1-1	NA	TGTGCCAGCAGTCCCCCCCAGAGGACGAACACTGAAGCTTTCTTT	CASSPPQRTNTEAFF
TRBD2	TRBV4-3	TRBJ2-1	NA	TGCGCCAGCAGGGCCTCGAGCGGGAGGGCCCCCTACAATGAGCAGTTCTTC	CASRASSGRAPYNEQFF
TRBD1	TRBV10-2	TRBJ1-2	NA	TGCGCCAGCAGAGCTTTGCACCCAAACCGGGACAGGGGCGCGATTGGTGGCTACACCTTC	CASRALHPNRDRGAIGGYTF
NA	TRBV19	TRBJ1-1	NA	TGTGCCAGTAGTATGGGGGCGGGGGTCACTGAAGCTTTCTTT	CASSMGAGVTEAFF
TRBD2	TRBV28	TRBJ2-5	NA	TGTGCCAGCAGAACAGCGGGAGTGGAGACCCAGTACTTC	CASRTAGVETQYF
NA	TRBV10-2	TRBJ2-3	NA	TGCGCCACCGGGTCCCCCCCCGTAGATACGCAGTATTTT	CATGSPPVDTQYF
TRBD2	TRBV5-3	TRBJ2-2	NA	TGTGCCAGAAGCTTTTACACTAGCGGGAGGGAAGGCACCGGGGAGCTGTTTTTT	CARSFYTSGREGTGELFF
TRBD1	TRBV7-2	TRBJ2-7	once	TGTGCCAGCAGCTTAGTAGACAGGGGGGACTACGAGCAGTACTTC	CASSLVDRGDYEQYF
NA	TRBV28	TRBJ2-1	NA	TGTGCCAGCAGTTTATTGGCTATAGGGGGAGGTGAGCAGTTCTTC	CASSLLAIGGGEQFF
NA	TRBV27	TRBJ2-2	NA	TGTGCCAGCAGTTTATGGGAGGCGGCCGGGGAGCTGTTTTTT	CASSLWEAAGELFF
NA	TRBV30	TRBJ1-1	NA	TGTGCCTGGAGTGTCCAGGGCCGCGGGGCTGAAGCTTTCTTT	CAWSVQGRGAEAFF
NA	TRBV6-5	TRBJ2-1	NA	TGTGCCAGCACCCTAGGGGGTGAGCAGTTCTTC	CASTLGGEQFF
TRBD2	TRBV5-1	TRBJ2-2	NA	TGCGCCAGCAGCGGCGTGGGACTAGCTGCGAACACCGGGGAGCTGTTTTTT	CASSGVGLAANTGELFF
TRBD1	TRBV6-1	TRBJ2-1	NA	TGTGCCGCCGCCTCGGACAGGGCGACCTACAATGAGCAGTTCTTC	CAAASDRATYNEQFF